This T cell receptor beta chain is drawn from a study of vaccination and CD4 T cells after COVID-19. Sequenced with the Oncomine TCR Beta short-read assay was DNA taken from cultured CD4+ T cells. Each CDR3 protein is one row after TCRdb ran MiXCR on the PCR reads. The top ten hold about a tenth of the sample, which has 16,000 or so distinct CDR3 sequences, roughly 50% seen once. This clonotype was seen only a few times. Its matching antigen is unknown. The treatment: roughly ten-day PBMC culture with coronavirus spike peptide pools or control peptides (ViraFEST assay). Germline CDR1 SNHLY, CDR2 FYNNEI. The CDR3 covers 15 residues. J gave up 4 bases and V 2 bases, and 5 bases lay outside the gene matches.

The sequence was collected from a human donor who had recovered from COVID-19. The chain joins TRBV2 to TRBJ2-5, with 9 bases that match TRBD1. Specimen: CD4+ T cells from blood, cultured in vitro. The CDR3 sequence: CASSESTGGVETQYF. The CDR3 nucleotides read TGTGCCAGCAGTGAAAGCACAGGGGGCGTAGAGACCCAGTACTTC.